The rows below give T cell receptor beta chains drawn from one sample of a study of blood T cell repertoires in COVID-19. Assay used: immunoSEQ multiplex PCR; TCRdb lists only in-frame clones, some missing. The top ten clones hold about 11% of a sample with 310,000 or so clones, roughly 90% of them seen once. Sequencing input: peripheral blood. These receptors were taken from a woman under 40 with COVID-19, enrolled during active disease. CDR3s include the opening cysteine and the closing phenylalanine or tryptophan.

v_call: TRBV7-2
j_call: TRBJ1-6
cdr3_length: 13
cdr3_aa: CASSSRTGSPLHF

v_call: TRBV4-3
j_call: TRBJ2-7
cdr3_length: 15
cdr3_aa: CASSQMREGSYEQYF

v_call: TRBV6-1
j_call: TRBJ1-5
cdr3_length: 14
cdr3_aa: CASSEAAEIQPQHF

v_call: TRBV15
j_call: TRBJ2-1
cdr3_length: 16
cdr3_aa: CATSKLAAGGYNEQFF

v_call: TRBV27
j_call: TRBJ1-3
cdr3_length: 14
cdr3_aa: CASSSRDSGNTIYF

v_call: TRBV27
j_call: TRBJ2-7
cdr3_length: 17
cdr3_aa: CASSLSKREYGSYEQYF

v_call: TRBV10-1
j_call: TRBJ2-7
cdr3_length: 13
cdr3_aa: CASSVLDGDEQYF

v_call: TRBV28
j_call: TRBJ2-5
cdr3_length: 17
cdr3_aa: CASSPFSGRSSWETQYF

v_call: TRBV6-6
j_call: TRBJ1-1
cdr3_length: 16
cdr3_aa: CASSYESGGGNTEAFF

v_call: TRBV6-2/TRBV6-3
j_call: TRBJ2-6
cdr3_length: 17
cdr3_aa: CASSYPASGAGANVLTF

v_call: TRBV7-6
j_call: TRBJ1-3
cdr3_length: 16
cdr3_aa: CASSGQFSSSGNTIYF

v_call: TRBV19
j_call: TRBJ2-2
cdr3_length: 15
cdr3_aa: CASSIAGGNTGELFF

v_call: TRBV6-2/TRBV6-3
j_call: TRBJ2-5
cdr3_length: 17
cdr3_aa: CASSYNTGTSGRETQYF

v_call: TRBV4-2
j_call: TRBJ1-2
cdr3_length: 18
cdr3_aa: CASSPKGAEYLTNYGYTF

v_call: TRBV6-1
j_call: TRBJ1-1
cdr3_length: 16
cdr3_aa: CASSEALLWGGTEAFF

v_call: TRBV30
j_call: TRBJ1-5
cdr3_length: 17
cdr3_aa: CAWSKLRTGNSNQPQHF

v_call: TRBV5-4
j_call: TRBJ2-1
cdr3_length: 14
cdr3_aa: CASSSGTGYNGQFF

v_call: TRBV14
j_call: TRBJ1-1
cdr3_length: 14
cdr3_aa: CASSQDTFRTEAFF

v_call: TRBV30
j_call: TRBJ2-7
cdr3_length: 14
cdr3_aa: CAWSRLAGEGEQYF

v_call: TRBV6-4
j_call: TRBJ2-2
cdr3_length: 13
cdr3_aa: CASSDSSTGELFF

v_call: TRBV24-1
j_call: TRBJ2-7
cdr3_length: 14
cdr3_aa: CATSENRDDHEQYF

v_call: TRBV9
j_call: TRBJ2-2
cdr3_length: 16
cdr3_aa: CASSVYRDSGAGELFF

v_call: TRBV18
j_call: TRBJ2-7
cdr3_length: 14
cdr3_aa: CASSPPGLLYEQYF

v_call: TRBV10-2
j_call: TRBJ1-6
cdr3_length: 13
cdr3_aa: CASTGQGRSPLHF

v_call: TRBV24-1
j_call: TRBJ2-7
cdr3_length: 12
cdr3_aa: CATTRVVYEQYF

v_call: TRBV4-1
j_call: TRBJ1-4
cdr3_length: 15
cdr3_aa: CASSRAPTGDEKLFF

v_call: TRBV19
j_call: TRBJ1-6
cdr3_length: 15
cdr3_aa: CASSPLRGANSPLHF

v_call: TRBV13
j_call: TRBJ2-1
cdr3_length: 13
cdr3_aa: CASSYRVTMKQFF

v_call: TRBV19
j_call: TRBJ2-3
cdr3_length: 13
cdr3_aa: CASSRGRPDTQYF

v_call: TRBV5-1
j_call: TRBJ2-6
cdr3_length: 15
cdr3_aa: CASSFTGIGANVLTF

v_call: TRBV6-2/TRBV6-3
j_call: TRBJ2-7
cdr3_length: 15
cdr3_aa: CASSHGLAGSYEQYF

v_call: TRBV28
j_call: TRBJ2-1
cdr3_length: 18
cdr3_aa: CASSPNRGLAGGNNEQFF

v_call: TRBV24-1
j_call: TRBJ1-2
cdr3_length: 16
cdr3_aa: CAASTSYEGTTYGYTF

v_call: TRBV6-2/TRBV6-3
j_call: TRBJ1-5
cdr3_length: 14
cdr3_aa: CASSYSPGQVGQHF

v_call: TRBV29-1
j_call: TRBJ2-1
cdr3_length: 15
cdr3_aa: CSVEILAGGLNEQFF

v_call: TRBV18
j_call: TRBJ1-1
cdr3_length: 15
cdr3_aa: CASSPISGRSAEAFF

v_call: TRBV16
j_call: TRBJ2-7
cdr3_length: 14
cdr3_aa: CASRPGLDFYEQYF

v_call: TRBV27
j_call: TRBJ2-1
cdr3_length: 15
cdr3_aa: CASSLGSGRNNEQFF

v_call: TRBV5-1
j_call: TRBJ1-5
cdr3_length: 15
cdr3_aa: CASSLSGKVNQPQHF

v_call: TRBV4-2
j_call: TRBJ2-1
cdr3_length: 18
cdr3_aa: CASSQGIFSGSSYNEQFF

v_call: TRBV6-2/TRBV6-3
j_call: TRBJ2-2
cdr3_length: 16
cdr3_aa: CASSYLREAKAGELFF

v_call: TRBV28
j_call: TRBJ1-5
cdr3_length: 12
cdr3_aa: CASSSQIQPQHF